These 24 T cell receptor beta chains share one sample of origin, sequenced in a study of identical twins. Using its own MiXCR run on the 5' RACE reads, TCRdb lists one record per CDR3 protein. The sample holds roughly 630,000 distinct CDR3 sequences, roughly 7.2% seen once. This sample was shared with a second study, whose subject was yellow fever vaccine responses in identical twins.

The sample was PBMCs. These receptors all come from a woman between 18 and 30 years old in good health.

The J gene is TRBJ2-1, the V gene TRBV3-1, with D perhaps TRBD1 (6 bases). The CDR3 consists of 16 residues. V lost 3 bases and J lost 5, with 17 bases in between. The V gene's germline CDR1 is LGHDT and CDR2 YNNKEL (reference sequence). CDR3: CASSQNGQMKNNEQFF. The CDR3 nucleotides read TGTGCCAGCAGCCAGAACGGACAGATGAAAAACAATGAGCAGTTCTTC.

A few counts support this clonotype. V and J are TRBV7-9 and TRBJ1-2, with D perhaps TRBD1 (5 bases). The CDR3 spans 14 residues. CDR1 and CDR2 (germline): SEHNR, FQNEAQ (reference sequence). The ends were cut back, 1 base at V and 3 bases at J, with 9 bases in the middle. In DNA, the CDR3 is TGTGCCAGCAGCTTAGGAGGGGACCACTATGGCTACACCTTC. Residues: CASSLGGDHYGYTF.

This clonotype appeared many times. The genes are TRBV5-1 and TRBJ1-5, with D unresolved. Trimming shortened V by 4 bases and J by 3 bases, and 14 bases separated the two germline ends. The CDR3 loop spans 15 amino acids. Germline V lookup: CDR1 SGHRS, CDR2 YFSETQ. The CDR3 reads CASSPFDGPNQPQHF. In nucleotides, the CDR3 is TGCGCCAGCAGCCCCTTCGACGGTCCCAATCAGCCCCAGCATTTT.

The V call is TRBV4-2, the J call TRBJ2-7; TRBD2 aligns across 12 bases. The CDR3 loop spans 16 amino acids. The V gene's germline CDR1 is LGHNA and CDR2 YNFKEQ. Germline trimming cut 0 bases from V and 3 bases from J; bases unmatched to any gene: 3. In DNA, the CDR3 is TGTGCCAGCAGCCAAGAGGGGACTAGCGGGTACTACGAGCAGTACTTC. Its protein product is CASSQEGTSGYYEQYF.

The chain joins TRBV7-2 to TRBJ2-7, with 9 bases matching TRBD2. Trimming removed 5 bases from V and 9 bases from J; junction bases left unmatched: 8. The CDR3 runs to 13 residues. Germline V CDR1 and CDR2: SGHTA, FQGNSA. The CDR3 region is CASSPPGGRVQYF. The CDR3 coding sequence is TGTGCCAGCAGCCCCCCCGGCGGGAGGGTGCAGTACTTC.

In its sample, this clonotype was seen many times. This chain links TRBV5-1 with TRBJ1-1; 8 bases are a match to TRBD1. The V segment lost 1 base and the J segment 2 bases; nucleotides outside the gene matches: 4. This CDR3 is 15 amino acids long. The germline V gene has CDR1 SGHRS and CDR2 YFSETQ. The CDR3 reads CASSLQGAGNTEAFF. The DNA for the CDR3 is TGCGCCAGCAGCTTGCAGGGGGCGGGAAACACTGAAGCTTTCTTT.

The V call is TRBV3-1, the J call TRBJ2-6; a possible D gene is TRBD1 (6 bases). The CDR3 totals 19 residues. The ends were cut back, 11 bases at V and 0 bases at J, with 26 bases in the middle. Germline values: CDR1 LGHDT, CDR2 YNNKEL (reference sequence). The DNA for the CDR3 is TGTGCCTTCAGTTTCGGAATCAGGGGTACTAGCTCTGGGGCCAACGTCCTGACTTTC. Its protein product is CAFSFGIRGTSSGANVLTF.

J is TRBJ2-5 and V is TRBV7-6; TRBD1 matches 8 bases. Trimming took 1 base from V and 3 from J; bases not matched to a gene: 4. The CDR3 is 15 residues long. Per the germline V gene, CDR1 is SGHVS and CDR2 is FNYEAQ. CDR3 DNA: TGTGCCAGCAGCTTAGGCGCAGGGGGCAAAGAGACCCAGTACTTC. It translates to CASSLGAGGKETQYF.

This clonotype came up a few times. V gene TRBV18 combines with J gene TRBJ2-7; D ambiguous. V lost 3 bases, J lost 6 bases, and 12 bases lay in between. This CDR3 contains 13 residues. Per the germline V gene, CDR1 is KGHSH and CDR2 is LQKENI. The CDR3 bases are TGTGCCAGCTCACCTGTTCGCGGTGTCGAGCAGTACTTC. This sequence encodes CASSPVRGVEQYF.

The chain has TRBV5-1 and TRBJ1-1; tentative D call: TRBD1 (6 bases). Germline loops: CDR1 SGHRS, CDR2 YFSETQ. The CDR3 consists of 14 residues. V lost 6 bases and J lost 2, with 14 bases in between. CDR3 bases: TGCGCCAGCACCGCTTGGGACAAAAACACTGAAGCTTTCTTT. Amino acids: CASTAWDKNTEAFF.

Only a few counts were recorded for this clonotype. This rearrangement joins TRBV11-1 to TRBJ2-5; 13 bases line up with TRBD2. V gave up 0 bases and J gave up 5 bases; unmatched junction bases: 3. Germline V gives CDR1 SGHAT, CDR2 FQDESV (reference sequence). The CDR3 spans 16 residues. CDR3 sequence (DNA): TGTGCCAGCAGCTTAGCGTCGGGACTAGCGGGGGAGACCCAGTACTTC. Translated: CASSLASGLAGETQYF.

This clonotype was seen more than once but under ten times. This chain links TRBV20-1 with TRBJ2-1; tentatively, D is TRBD2 (5 bases). In germline, CDR1 is DFQATT, CDR2 SNEGSKA (reference sequence). V was shortened by 3 bases and J by 1 base, with 10 bases between the two germline ends. The CDR3 runs to 14 residues. Here the CDR3 DNA reads TGCAGTGCTAGTTTACGGGGTTCCTACAATGAGCAGTTCTTC. This sequence encodes CSASLRGSYNEQFF.

This clonotype has at least ten counts. V gene TRBV12-3 or TRBV12-4 combines with J gene TRBJ2-1, with 11 nucleotides matching TRBD2. V shed 5 bases, J shed 6 bases, and the junction held 3 bases outside the gene matches. This CDR3 has 14 residues. DNA for the CDR3: TGTGCCAGCAGTACTAGCGGGAGAGGCAATGAGCAGTTCTTC. Translation: CASSTSGRGNEQFF.

In this sample, this clonotype turned up many times. V is TRBV5-1 and J is TRBJ2-1; D call uncertain. The germline gives CDR1 SGHRS, CDR2 YFSETQ. The CDR3 covers 14 residues. V was pared by 0 bases and J by 3 bases, with 7 bases between. This chain's CDR3 is CASSLGEYYNEQFF. CDR3 DNA: TGCGCCAGCAGCTTGGGGGAATACTACAATGAGCAGTTCTTC.

This clonotype was detected many times. The V and J genes are TRBV7-9 and TRBJ2-7, with D unresolved. The germline gives CDR1 SEHNR, CDR2 FQNEAQ (reference sequence). This CDR3 spans 11 amino acids. V was cut by 3 bases and J by 0 bases, with 0 bases left in between. The CDR3 bases are TGTGCCAGCAGCTTCTCCTACGAGCAGTACTTC. Its translation: CASSFSYEQYF.

J is TRBJ2-7 and V is TRBV28, with D perhaps TRBD1 (6 bases). V was pared by 4 bases and J by 2 bases, with 9 bases between. The germline CDR1 and CDR2 sequences are MDHEN and SYDVKM. This CDR3 is 13 amino acids long. CDR3 amino acids: CASSSHRAYEQYV. CDR3 nucleotide sequence: TGTGCCAGCAGTTCCCACAGGGCCTACGAGCAGTACGTC.

This clonotype occurred a few times. J is TRBJ1-1 and V is TRBV10-3; perhaps TRBD1 as D (5 bases). This CDR3 contains 17 residues. Germline CDR1 reads ENHRY; CDR2 reads SYGVKD. Trimming left V 2 bases short and J 0 bases short, with 16 bases between. CDR3 region: CAISERRGGTMNTEAFF. The CDR3 nucleotides read TGTGCCATCAGTGAGAGGCGGGGGGGGACTATGAACACTGAAGCTTTCTTT.

This clonotype has at least ten counts. The chain employs TRBV3-1 and TRBJ2-7, with 8 bases fitting TRBD2. The V segment lost 0 bases and the J segment 2 bases; nucleotides outside the gene matches: 6. Germline V gene lookup returns CDR1 LGHDT and CDR2 YNNKEL (reference sequence). The CDR3 length is 16 residues. DNA for the CDR3: TGTGCCAGCAGCCAAGATTCCGGGGGGGCCGCCTACGAGCAGTACGTC. Amino acids: CASSQDSGGAAYEQYV.

The genes are TRBV12-3 or TRBV12-4 and TRBJ2-2, with 7 bases lining up with TRBD2. J lost 7 bases, V lost 8 bases, and 7 bases had no gene match. The CDR3 contains 13 residues. CDR3 protein: CASRTRLGGELFF. The CDR3 DNA sequence: TGTGCCAGCCGGACTAGGCTGGGCGGGGAGCTGTTTTTT.

V gene TRBV9 combines with J gene TRBJ2-1; TRBD1 agrees at 7 bases. The CDR3 sequence is 16 residues long. Germline V CDR1 and CDR2: SGDLS, YYNGEE. Germline trimming cut 2 bases from V and 6 bases from J; bases unmatched to any gene: 11. The CDR3 DNA follows: TGTGCCAGCAGCGTGAGGGGGACAGAATCTCGCAATGAGCAGTTCTTC. Its protein product is CASSVRGTESRNEQFF.

This clonotype has more than one count but fewer than ten. The genes are TRBV7-3 and TRBJ2-5; TRBD2 aligns across 7 bases. This CDR3 has 17 amino acids. The V and J ends lost 2 bases and 2 bases, in that order; junction bases with no gene match: 11. CDR1 and CDR2 from the germline V gene are SGHTA and FQGTGA. CDR3 loop: CASSLRPGLTRQETQYF. CDR3 in DNA: TGTGCCAGCAGCTTACGCCCGGGACTAACGAGACAAGAGACCCAGTACTTC. Full variable domain (remainder filled in from reference TRBV7-3 and TRBJ2-5): GAGVSQTPSNKVTEKGKYVELRCDPISGHTALYWYRQSLGQGPEFLIYFQGTGAADDSGLPNDRFFAVRPEGSVSTLKIQRTERGDSAVYLCASSLRPGLTRQETQYFGPGTRLLVL.

V and J are TRBV6-5 and TRBJ2-1, with 7 positions matching TRBD2. The CDR3 runs 16 residues. Germline V gene data show CDR1 as MNHEY and CDR2 as SVGAGI. The V and J ends lost 4 bases and 5 bases, in that order; junction bases with no gene match: 11. The CDR3 here is CASSFLAGAKDNEQFF. The CDR3 DNA reads TGTGCCAGCAGTTTCTTAGCGGGCGCTAAGGACAATGAGCAGTTCTTC.

This clonotype appeared a few times. The chain uses TRBV15 and TRBJ2-5; D may be TRBD1 (5 bases). The V gene's germline CDR1 is LNHNV and CDR2 YYDKDF (reference sequence). The V end lost 0 bases, the J end lost 1 base, and 9 bases lay between the germline ends. The CDR3 is made up of 15 amino acids. The CDR3 region is CATSRDWGGQETQYF. The CDR3 region has the DNA TGTGCCACCAGCAGAGATTGGGGCGGCCAAGAGACCCAGTACTTC.

As to this clonotype: A much larger clone is a single base away; this may be a read error. The rearrangement uses TRBV29-1 and TRBJ2-2, with 11 nucleotides matching TRBD2. Germline V gene lookup returns CDR1 SQVTM and CDR2 ANQGSEA. The J segment lost 6 bases and the V segment lost 5 bases, leaving 8 bases of the junction unmatched. CDR3 size: 15 residues. The CDR3 spells CSVFSGGAPAGELFF. The CDR3 DNA reads as TGCAGCGTTTTTAGCGGGGGGGCCCCGGCCGGGGAGCTGTTTTTT.